This TCR beta chain was identified during a study of blood T cells in healthy people across ages. Next came a second PCR, run for about 7 to 12 cycles, which used a sample-barcoded 5' primer along with a J-beta primer mix. TCRdb reprocessed the 5' RACE reads via MiXCR and lists one record per CDR3 protein. Among 580,000 or so distinct CDR3 sequences listed, roughly 48% were seen once. Trimming cost V 5 bases and J 2 bases, with 10 bases left between them. Germline CDR1 SGHTA, CDR2 FQGNSA. This CDR3 is built from 13 residues. The specimen sequenced was blood. The TCR was taken from an elderly man in good health. The chain combines TRBV7-2 with TRBJ2-7; no clear D gene. CDR3 loop: CASSPPLPYEQYF. The CDR3 DNA reads as TGTGCCAGCAGCCCCCCACTTCCCTACGAGCAGTACTTC.